The 30 T cell receptor beta chains reported below all come from one sample, sequenced in a study of cytomegalovirus exposure and HLA in healthy donors. Primers for the PCR totalled 60 Vbeta and 13 Jbeta. Assay used: immunoSEQ multiplex PCR; TCRdb lists only in-frame clones, some missing. The table includes around 130,000 clones, more than 65% detected once. Sequencing was carried out using PBMCs. These receptors were taken from a woman aged 55-69 years in good health and CMV-seropositive.

The V call is TRBV2, the J call TRBJ2-4; the D gene is possibly TRBD2 (6 bases). V gave up 6 bases and J gave up 5 bases, with 14 bases separating them. The length of the CDR3 is 14 residues. Germline V gene sequence: CDR1 SNHLY, CDR2 FYNNEI. The CDR3: CASRFGREENIQYF. Written as DNA, the CDR3 is TGTGCCAGCAGGTTCGGGAGAGAGGAAAACATTCAGTACTTC.

This chain joins TRBV11-2 and TRBJ1-1, with D maybe TRBD1 (6 bases). Germline-derived CDR1 and CDR2 are SGHAT and FQNNGV. The V end lost 3 bases, the J end lost 7 bases, and 12 bases lay between the germline ends. The CDR3 has 13 amino acids. The CDR3 coding sequence is TGTGCCAGCAGCTTTGCAGGGGTCGGTGAAGCTTTCTTT. Its protein product is CASSFAGVGEAFF. Supplemented by reference TRBV11-2 and TRBJ1-1, the full variable domain reads EAGVAQSPRYKIIEKRQSVAFWCNPISGHATLYWYQQILGQGPKLLIQFQNNGVVDDSQLPKDRFSAERLKGVDSTLKIQPAKLEDSAVYLCASSFAGVGEAFFGQGTRLTVV.

The rearrangement joins TRBV7-9 to TRBJ1-5, with 10 bases fitting TRBD1. Unmatched junction bases numbered 5, after V lost 5 bases and J lost 4 bases. CDR1 is SEHNR, CDR2 FQNEAQ, per germline (reference sequence). CDR3 length: 15 amino acids. The CDR3: CASSRTGGSNQPQHF. The CDR3 DNA sequence: TGTGCCAGCAGCAGGACAGGGGGGAGTAATCAGCCCCAGCATTTT.

The V and J genes are TRBV19 and TRBJ1-5, with TRBD1 identical over 7 bases. The V gene end was trimmed by 1 base and the J gene end by 4 bases; junction bases not matched to a gene: 13. This CDR3 region has 18 residues. CDR1 is LNHDA and CDR2 is SQIVND in the germline V gene (reference sequence). CDR3 sequence reads: CASSIGGPTGSFNQPQHF. CDR3 nucleotides: TGTGCCAGTAGTATAGGAGGGCCGACAGGGAGTTTTAATCAGCCCCAGCATTTT. Full variable domain (rest looked up from reference TRBV19 and TRBJ1-5): DGGITQSPKYLFRKEGQNVTLSCEQNLNHDAMYWYRQDPGQGLRLIYYSQIVNDFQKGDIAEGYSVSREKKESFPLTVTSAQKNPTAFYLCASSIGGPTGSFNQPQHFGDGTRLSIL.

The chain carries TRBV7-9 and TRBJ1-4; D remains ambiguous. V lost 1 base, J lost 0 bases, and 9 bases lay in between. The CDR3 contains 16 residues. Germline V lookup: CDR1 SEHNR, CDR2 FQNEAQ (reference sequence). The CDR3 region has the DNA TGTGCCAGCAGCTTAGAATCCCTACCAACTAATGAAAAACTGTTTTTT. Amino acid sequence: CASSLESLPTNEKLFF.

On this clone itself: At one end, the junction sequence differs from germline, possibly due to a read error. This chain connects TRBV7-9 to TRBJ1-5; a weak D match, TRBD1 (5 bases). The germline CDR1 and CDR2 sequences are SEHNR and FQNEAQ (reference sequence). The CDR3 is 13 amino acids. This chain's CDR3 is CSSSWGDTQPQHF. As DNA, the CDR3 is TGTTCCAGCAGCTGGGGGGATACACAGCCCCAGCATTTT.

This chain's CDR3 is CASSRLRETEAFF. In DNA form, the CDR3 reads TGTGCCAGCAGTCGCCTCAGGGAAACTGAAGCTTTCTTT. The gene calls are TRBV7-2 and TRBJ1-1; TRBD1 might be the D (5 bases). The germline gives CDR1 SGHTA, CDR2 FQGNSA. CDR3 length: 13 residues. Trimming shortened V by 6 bases and J by 5 bases, and 13 bases separated the two germline ends.

Concerning this clone: Mismatch with germline at one junction end may stem from a read error. The CDR3 nucleotides read TGTGCCCGCAGCTTGGACAGGCAAAACATTCAGTACTTC. Protein: CARSLDRQNIQYF. The chain employs TRBV5-4 and TRBJ2-4; TRBD1 matches at 7 bases. The CDR3 loop spans 13 amino acids. CDR1 SGHNT and CDR2 YYREEE come from the germline V gene (reference sequence).

The CDR3 reads CASSGQGANTEAFF. DNA for the CDR3: TGTGCCAGTAGTGGCCAGGGTGCGAACACTGAAGCTTTCTTT. This chain links TRBV19 with TRBJ1-1; D is possibly TRBD1 (5 bases). CDR3 length: 14 residues. The V end lost 5 bases, the J end lost 1 base, and 11 bases lay between the germline ends. Germline V gene sequence: CDR1 LNHDA, CDR2 SQIVND (reference sequence).

The chain joins TRBV2 to TRBJ1-2; D remains ambiguous. The V and J ends lost 6 bases and 4 bases respectively, with 15 bases between them. The CDR3 length is 14 residues. Per germline, CDR1 SNHLY and CDR2 FYNNEI. The CDR3 sequence: CASSPDFGAYGYTF. CDR3 DNA: TGTGCCAGCAGCCCTGACTTCGGCGCCTATGGCTACACCTTC. Using reference TRBV2 and TRBJ1-2 for the parts outside the CDR3, the full variable domain is EPEVTQTPSHQVTQMGQEVILRCVPISNHLYFYWYRQILGQKVEFLVSFYNNEISEKSEIFDDQFSVERPDGSNFTLKIRSTKLEDSAMYFCASSPDFGAYGYTFGSGTRLTVV.

The chain joins TRBV5-1 to TRBJ1-3; D remains unclear. Trimming pared 1 base from V and 0 bases from J, leaving 17 bases between. Germline values: CDR1 SGHRS, CDR2 YFSETQ. The CDR3 has 18 residues. CDR3 sequence (DNA): TGCGCCAGCAGCTTGACCCCGGAAGGGAGCCTCTCTGGAAACACCATATATTTT. This codes for CASSLTPEGSLSGNTIYF.

The genes are TRBV5-1 and TRBJ1-1; D call uncertain. Germline loops: CDR1 SGHRS, CDR2 YFSETQ. Trimming took 0 bases from V and 1 from J, leaving 7 bases between them. The CDR3 has 14 amino acids. This chain's CDR3 is CASSLATGNTEAFF. The CDR3 coding sequence is TGCGCCAGCAGCTTGGCCACCGGGAACACTGAAGCTTTCTTT. Supplemented by reference TRBV5-1 and TRBJ1-1, the full variable domain reads KAGVTQTPRYLIKTRGQQVTLSCSPISGHRSVSWYQQTPGQGLQFLFEYFSETQRNKGNFPGRFSGRQFSNSRSEMNVSTLELGDSALYLCASSLATGNTEAFFGQGTRLTVV.

This chain links TRBV5-1 with TRBJ2-5; a possible D gene is TRBD1 (6 bases). The assigned J gene may be wrong: the sequence end matches TRBJ2-7 better. The CDR3 totals 14 residues. Germline lookup yields CDR1 SGHRS and CDR2 YFSETQ. CDR3 nucleotide sequence: TGCGCCAGCAGCTCCCAGGGGTCCTTCTACGAGCAGTACTTC. This codes for CASSSQGSFYEQYF.

This clone was detected only once. The chain links TRBV16 to TRBJ1-1; D unresolved. The CDR3 covers 13 residues. Germline CDR1 KGHSY, CDR2 FQNENV. Trimming cost V 3 bases and J 4 bases, with 9 bases left between them. CDR3 residues: CASSHFGSTEAFF. CDR3 nucleotide sequence: TGTGCCAGCAGCCATTTCGGGAGCACTGAAGCTTTCTTT. Supplemented by reference TRBV16 and TRBJ1-1, the full variable domain reads GEEVAQTPKHLVRGEGQKAKLYCAPIKGHSYVFWYQQVLKNEFKFLISFQNENVFDETGMPKERFSAKCLPNSPCSLEIQATKLEDSAVYFCASSHFGSTEAFFGQGTRLTVV.

The CDR3 region has the DNA TGCGCCAGCAGCTTAGGACAGGCTCCAACGGGAGGAAACACCATATATTTT. Translation: CASSLGQAPTGGNTIYF. The chain couples TRBV5-1 to TRBJ1-3; 7 bases map to TRBD1. Trimming cost V 2 bases and J 4 bases; bases outside gene matches: 12. Germline CDR1 reads SGHRS; CDR2 reads YFSETQ. The CDR3 is made up of 17 amino acids.

As regards this clone: The junction departs from the called germline gene at one end, perhaps through a read error. V is TRBV7-9 and J is TRBJ1-1; TRBD1 matches 9 bases. CDR1 and CDR2 from the germline V gene are SEHNR and FQNEAQ (reference sequence). The CDR3 runs 14 residues. CDR3 nucleotides: TGTTCCAGCAGCTCGGGACAGGGGAACACTGAAGCTTTCTTT. This gives the protein CSSSSGQGNTEAFF.

This clone was observed a single time. The CDR3 spells CASTPTGFEEEKLFF. DNA of the CDR3: TGTGCCAGTACCCCAACGGGATTCGAGGAGGAAAAACTGTTTTTT. The chain joins TRBV2 to TRBJ1-4; no reliable D call. This CDR3 is built from 15 residues. V was cut by 9 bases and J by 8 bases, with 22 bases left in between. Looked up from germline, CDR1 is SNHLY and CDR2 is FYNNEI.

The V gene is TRBV18, the J gene TRBJ1-2; 8 nucleotides align to TRBD1. The CDR3 sequence is 15 residues long. Germline assignment: CDR1 KGHSH and CDR2 LQKENI. Trimming removed 3 bases from V and 4 bases from J; junction bases left unmatched: 7. CDR3 in amino acids: CASSPIQGAIYGYTF. In DNA form, the CDR3 reads TGTGCCAGCTCACCGATCCAGGGGGCTATCTATGGCTACACCTTC. The full variable domain, in which reference TRBV18 and TRBJ1-2 provide the parts outside the CDR3, is NAGVMQNPRHLVRRRGQEARLRCSPMKGHSHVYWYRQLPEEGLKFMVYLQKENIIDESGMPKERFSAEFPKEGPSILRIQQVVRGDSAAYFCASSPIQGAIYGYTFGSGTRLTVV.

The chain combines TRBV5-6 with TRBJ2-2, with D possibly TRBD1 on 6 matching bases. V was shortened by 4 bases and J by 3 bases, with 13 bases between the two germline ends. Germline CDR1 reads SGHDT; CDR2 reads YYEEEE. The CDR3 runs to 15 residues. CDR3 sequence (DNA): TGTGCCAGCAGCCCAGACAGGACTTACACCGGGGAGCTGTTTTTT. Protein product: CASSPDRTYTGELFF.

The chain has TRBV5-4 and TRBJ1-4; no reliable D call. Germline V gene sequence: CDR1 SGHNT, CDR2 YYREEE (reference sequence). Trimming pared 5 bases from V and 4 bases from J, leaving 9 bases between. The length of the CDR3 is 13 residues. The CDR3 region has the DNA TGTGCCAGCAGGCAGGTCGATAATGAAAAACTGTTTTTT. Translated, it gives CASRQVDNEKLFF.

The V call is TRBV2, the J call TRBJ2-3, with D perhaps matching TRBD1 (6 bases). CDR3 length: 15 amino acids. The germline V and J ends were trimmed by 1 base and 2 bases, with 10 bases remaining between them. CDR1 and CDR2 (germline): SNHLY, FYNNEI. CDR3 bases: TGTGCCAGCAGTGAAGTCAGGGGATACACAGATACGCAGTATTTT. This translates into CASSEVRGYTDTQYF.

The table lists this clone with a few counts. The J gene is TRBJ2-7, the V gene TRBV6-6, with TRBD2 as a possible D gene (6 bases). Germline V gene data show CDR1 as MNHNY and CDR2 as SVGAGI (reference sequence). The CDR3 is 14 amino acids. V lost 5 bases to trimming and J lost 6 bases, with 17 bases between them. The CDR3 bases are TGTGCCAGCAGTACCGTCCGGGGGATAGGCGAGCAGTACTTC. Translating it yields CASSTVRGIGEQYF.

The chain employs TRBV25-1 and TRBJ1-2; the D gene is possibly TRBD1 (6 bases). The V end was cut by 1 base, the J end by 7 bases, with 10 bases between. The length of the CDR3 is 13 residues. Germline-derived CDR1 and CDR2 are MGHDK and SYGVNS. CDR3 protein: CASSESQGGGYTF. The CDR3, as DNA: TGTGCCAGCAGTGAATCACAGGGTGGTGGCTACACCTTC.

This clone occurred a few times. The V and J genes are TRBV5-1 and TRBJ1-3, with unresolved D. The V gene lost 1 base and the J gene lost 1 base, with 6 bases spanning the gap. This CDR3 comprises 14 residues. The V gene's germline CDR1 is SGHRS and CDR2 YFSETQ. The CDR3 DNA sequence: TGCGCCAGCAGCTTGTGGGAGTCTGGAAACACCATATATTTT. Translation: CASSLWESGNTIYF.

This chain links TRBV2 with TRBJ2-5; 13 bases map to TRBD2. Germline-derived CDR1 and CDR2 are SNHLY and FYNNEI. The CDR3 sequence is 16 residues long. Trimming at V came to 7 bases and at J to 1 base, leaving 6 bases not matched to a gene. The CDR3, as DNA: TGTGCCAGCATCGATGGGACTAGCGGGGCCCAAGAGACCCAGTACTTC. Encoded protein: CASIDGTSGAQETQYF. The full variable domain, with the rest looked up from reference TRBV2 and TRBJ2-5, is EPEVTQTPSHQVTQMGQEVILRCVPISNHLYFYWYRQILGQKVEFLVSFYNNEISEKSEIFDDQFSVERPDGSNFTLKIRSTKLEDSAMYFCASIDGTSGAQETQYFGPGTRLLVL.

A word on this clone: The same CDR3 can be traced to other DNA sequences in this sample. In nucleotides, the CDR3 is TGTGCCAGCAGCCTAACGGGGGAGCAGTACTTC. Translated, it gives CASSLTGEQYF. V usage is TRBV2 and J usage is TRBJ2-7, with D perhaps matching TRBD2 (5 bases). The germline V gene encodes CDR1 SNHLY and CDR2 FYNNEI. The CDR3 length is 11 residues. Between the trimmed V and J ends, which lost 6 bases and 7 bases, there was a span of 10 bases.

This sequence joins TRBV7-3 and TRBJ1-2, with D perhaps matching TRBD1 (6 bases). The V gene lost 5 bases and the J gene lost 1 base, with 14 bases spanning the gap. CDR3 length: 15 amino acids. The germline V gene encodes CDR1 SGHTA and CDR2 FQGTGA. CDR3 sequence: CASSRYREGNYGYTF. The DNA of the CDR3 is TGTGCCAGCAGCCGTTACAGGGAGGGTAACTATGGCTACACCTTC.

V usage is TRBV7-3 and J usage is TRBJ1-1; the match to TRBD1 covers 11 bases. This CDR3 is 15 amino acids long. The V and J ends lost 3 bases and 7 bases, in that order; junction bases with no gene match: 7. Germline values: CDR1 SGHTA, CDR2 FQGTGA. DNA for the CDR3: TGTGCCAGCAGCTTGTCCGGGACAGGGGGAGGTGAAGCTTTCTTT. Its translation: CASSLSGTGGGEAFF.

This clone has only a few counts. This rearrangement joins TRBV19 to TRBJ1-1, with D possibly matching TRBD1 (5 bases). The CDR3 is 12 amino acids. V lost 3 bases and J 8 bases, leaving 10 bases between the germline ends. Germline V gene sequence: CDR1 LNHDA, CDR2 SQIVND (reference sequence). CDR3 amino acids: CASSIGGFEAFF. The CDR3 DNA follows: TGTGCCAGTAGTATTGGGGGGTTCGAAGCTTTCTTT.

The rearrangement links TRBV9 to TRBJ1-1; 10 bases match TRBD1. The junction had 3 bases not matched to a gene; V was cut back by 2 bases and J by 5 bases. The CDR3 totals 14 residues. Per the germline V gene, CDR1 is SGDLS and CDR2 is YYNGEE. The CDR3 nucleotides read TGTGCCAGCAGCGTGACAGGGGGCGATACTGAAGCTTTCTTT. Translation: CASSVTGGDTEAFF. Drawing the rest from reference TRBV9 and TRBJ1-1, the complete variable domain is DSGVTQTPKHLITATGQRVTLRCSPRSGDLSVYWYQQSLDQGLQFLIQYYNGEERAKGNILERFSAQQFPDLHSELNLSSLELGDSALYFCASSVTGGDTEAFFGQGTRLTVV.